The clone carrying this T cell receptor (beta chain) turned up a few times. The antigen remains undetermined. Quantitative 5'-RACE with molecular barcodes produced the TCR beta libraries. TCRdb used MiXCR to reprocess the 5' RACE reads, holding one entry per CDR3 protein. The profile covers a few hundred thousand distinct CDR3 sequences, with approximately 17% appearing a single time and around 0.92% taken by the ten largest. The data were taken from a study of CD8 T cells in ankylosing spondylitis. Overall study results and limits: Earlier authors reported some of these motif variants in reactive arthritis synovial fluid and blood. Eight or nine highly homologous variants formed a TCR beta motif that appeared characteristic of ankylosing spondylitis blood.

Trimming removed 3 bases at V and 6 bases at J, with 11 bases between. The CDR3 is 13 residues long. The sample comprised blood, either unsorted or a sorted T cell fraction (not recorded which). The chain carries TRBV12-3 or TRBV12-4 and TRBJ1-2; maybe TRBD1 (6 bases). The source of this sequence is a male donor with ankylosing spondylitis. The chain's CDR3 is CASSFQGTDGYTF. As DNA, the CDR3 is TGTGCCAGCAGTTTCCAGGGGACGGATGGCTACACCTTC.